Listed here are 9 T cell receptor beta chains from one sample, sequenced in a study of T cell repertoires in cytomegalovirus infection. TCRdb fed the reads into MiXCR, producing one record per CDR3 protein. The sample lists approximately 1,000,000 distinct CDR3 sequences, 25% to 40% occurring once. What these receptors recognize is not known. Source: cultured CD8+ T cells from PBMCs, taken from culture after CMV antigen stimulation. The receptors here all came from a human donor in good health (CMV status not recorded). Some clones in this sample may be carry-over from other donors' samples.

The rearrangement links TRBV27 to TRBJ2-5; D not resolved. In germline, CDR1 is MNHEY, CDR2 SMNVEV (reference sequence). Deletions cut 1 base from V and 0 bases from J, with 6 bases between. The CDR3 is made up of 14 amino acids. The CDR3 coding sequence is TGTGCCAGCAGTTTATTTTGGGACCAAGAGACCCAGTACTTC. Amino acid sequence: CASSLFWDQETQYF.

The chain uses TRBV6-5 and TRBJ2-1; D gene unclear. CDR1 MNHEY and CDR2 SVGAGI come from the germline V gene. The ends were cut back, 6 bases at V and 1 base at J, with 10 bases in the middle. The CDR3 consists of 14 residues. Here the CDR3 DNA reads TGTGCCAGCAGCCCCTTCGCGTCCTACAATGAGCAGTTCTTC. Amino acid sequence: CASSPFASYNEQFF.

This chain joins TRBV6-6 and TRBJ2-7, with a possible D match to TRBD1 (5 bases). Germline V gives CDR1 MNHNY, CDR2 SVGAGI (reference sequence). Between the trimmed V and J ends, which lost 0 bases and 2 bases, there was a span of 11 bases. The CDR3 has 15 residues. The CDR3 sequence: CASSYSKTVTYEQYF. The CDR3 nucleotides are TGTGCCAGCAGTTACTCGAAGACAGTTACCTACGAGCAGTACTTC.

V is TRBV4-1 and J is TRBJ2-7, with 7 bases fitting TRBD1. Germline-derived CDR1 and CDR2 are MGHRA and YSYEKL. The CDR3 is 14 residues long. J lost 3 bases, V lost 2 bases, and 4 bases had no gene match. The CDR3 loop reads CASSQFTGDYEQYV. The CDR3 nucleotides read TGCGCCAGCAGCCAATTCACAGGGGACTACGAGCAGTACGTC.

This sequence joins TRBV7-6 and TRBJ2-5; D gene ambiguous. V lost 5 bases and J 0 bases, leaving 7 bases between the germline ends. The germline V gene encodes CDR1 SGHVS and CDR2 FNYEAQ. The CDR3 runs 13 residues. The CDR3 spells CASSENDQETQYF. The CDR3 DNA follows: TGTGCCAGCAGCGAGAACGACCAAGAGACCCAGTACTTC.

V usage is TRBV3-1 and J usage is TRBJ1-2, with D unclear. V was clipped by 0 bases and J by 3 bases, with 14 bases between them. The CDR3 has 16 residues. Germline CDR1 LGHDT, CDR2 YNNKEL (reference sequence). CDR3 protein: CASSQDRWHKDYGYTF. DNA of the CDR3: TGTGCCAGCAGCCAAGATCGGTGGCACAAGGACTATGGCTACACCTTC.

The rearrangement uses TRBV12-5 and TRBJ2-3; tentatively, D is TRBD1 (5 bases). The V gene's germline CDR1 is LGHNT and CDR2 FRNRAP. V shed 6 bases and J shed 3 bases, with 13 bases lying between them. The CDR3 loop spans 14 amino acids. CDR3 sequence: CASGTTESTDTQYF. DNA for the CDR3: TGTGCTAGTGGCACGACAGAAAGTACAGATACGCAGTATTTT.

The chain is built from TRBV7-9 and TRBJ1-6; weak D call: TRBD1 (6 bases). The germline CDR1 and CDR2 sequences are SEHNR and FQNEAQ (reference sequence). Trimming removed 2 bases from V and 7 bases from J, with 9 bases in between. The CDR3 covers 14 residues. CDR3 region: CASSLTDSNSPLHF. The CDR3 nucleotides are TGTGCCAGCAGCTTAACGGACAGCAATTCACCCCTCCACTTT. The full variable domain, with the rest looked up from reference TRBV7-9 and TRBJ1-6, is DTGVSQNPRHKITKRGQNVTFRCDPISEHNRLYWYRQTLGQGPEFLTYFQNEAQLEKSRLLSDRFSAERPKGSFSTLEIQRTEQGDSAMYLCASSLTDSNSPLHFGNGTRLTVT.

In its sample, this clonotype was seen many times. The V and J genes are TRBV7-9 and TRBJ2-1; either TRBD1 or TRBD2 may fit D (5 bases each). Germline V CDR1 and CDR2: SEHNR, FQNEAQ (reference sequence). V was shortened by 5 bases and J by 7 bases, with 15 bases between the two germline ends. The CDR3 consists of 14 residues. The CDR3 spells CASSPSGRGNEQFF. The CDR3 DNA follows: TGTGCCAGCAGCCCCTCAGGGAGAGGTAATGAGCAGTTCTTC.